This T cell receptor beta chain derives from a study of shared clonotypes between healthy human individuals. Splitting the CD4+ cells yielded a CD45RA+ naive subset and a CD45RA-negative memory subset. CDR1 is MGHRA, CDR2 YSYEKL, per germline. With 1 base clipped from V and 1 base from J, the junction kept 5 bases outside the gene matches. The CDR3 length is 16 residues. TCRdb's table, derived via immunoSEQ multiplex PCR, lists solely in-frame clones and lacks some. The data contain about 2.3 million clones, 80% to 95% of them singletons. The origin of this receptor is a man between 18 and 29 years old in good health. Some clones in this sample may be carry-over from other donors' samples. Sequencing was carried out using naive CD4+ T cells from PBMCs. The subset is: CD45RA+ positively selected. The rearrangement links TRBV4-1 to TRBJ2-5; 8 nucleotides align to TRBD1. CDR3 sequence reads: CASSQVTGGRQETQYF. The CDR3 DNA follows: TGCGCCAGCAGCCAAGTCACAGGGGGTCGCCAAGAGACCCAGTACTTC.